These T cell receptor beta chains were read from a single sample in a study of blood T cell repertoires in COVID-19. Profiling relied on immunoSEQ multiplex PCR, and the TCRdb table lists in-frame clones only, not all of them. The table includes 95,000 to 100,000 clones, around 93% detected once. The sample taken for sequencing was peripheral blood. All receptors derive from a man aged 45-65 years with acute or convalescent COVID-19. The CDR3 runs from the conserved cysteine through the conserved F or W. The order of the fields is CDR3 length, V gene, clone size, J gene, D gene, CDR3 DNA, CDR3 protein. D genes are given only for firm matches. Size is stated for part of the rows, as once, few or many counts, or as a class when the clone is expanded.

13,TRBV6-5,.,TRBJ1-2,TRBD1,TGTGCCAGCAGTCCACAGGGGGGCTATGGCTACACCTTC,CASSPQGGYGYTF
15,TRBV19,once,TRBJ1-4,.,TGTGCCAGTAGCGCCGCGGGGGCTAGGAATGAAAAACTGTTTTTT,CASSAAGARNEKLFF
14,TRBV5-8,.,TRBJ2-7,.,TGTGCCAGTATGAGCACCAGGGGGAGGTGCGAGCAGTACTTC,CASMSTRGRCEQYF
14,TRBV5-1,once,TRBJ1-3,TRBD1,TGCGCCAGTCAGACAGGGCCCTCTGGAAACACCATATATTTT,CASQTGPSGNTIYF
13,TRBV6-6,.,TRBJ1-1,.,TGTGCCAGCACGGAGGGGACGAACACTGAAGCTTTCTTT,CASTEGTNTEAFF
14,TRBV6-5,.,TRBJ1-1,.,TGTGCCAGCACCCTGACAGGAGCAAACACTGAAGCTTTCTTT,CASTLTGANTEAFF
15,TRBV24-1,.,TRBJ2-3,.,TGTGCCACCAGTGATTTGAGTGTCGAGGCAGATACGCAGTATTTT,CATSDLSVEADTQYF
16,TRBV18,once,TRBJ2-1,.,TGTGCCAGCTCACCACTAGCTAGGAGCTCCTACAATGAGCAGTTCTTC,CASSPLARSSYNEQFF
13,TRBV28,.,TRBJ1-1,.,TGTGCCAGCTGTACAACCTCGAACACTGAAGCTTTCTTT,CASCTTSNTEAFF
15,TRBV12-5,.,TRBJ2-2,.,TGTGCTAGTGGTCCTAAAGTAGGGGTTACCGGGGAGCTGTTTTTT,CASGPKVGVTGELFF
15,TRBV14,.,TRBJ2-5,TRBD2,TGTGCCAGCAGCCAAGCGTACCGGGGCGGGGGGACCCAGTACTTC,CASSQAYRGGGTQYF
15,TRBV6-5,.,TRBJ2-5,TRBD2,TGTGCCAGCAGTTCGGGAGGGGGAATTCAAGAGACCCAGTACTTC,CASSSGGGIQETQYF
17,TRBV28,.,TRBJ2-3,TRBD1,TGTGCCAGCAGTCCGGGTGGATTACAGGGGGCAACGGATACGCAGTATTTT,CASSPGGLQGATDTQYF
15,TRBV7-8,.,TRBJ1-4,.,TGTGCCAGCAGCACCGGTGGGAGGCCTCCCCTAAGGCTGTTTTTT,CASSTGGRPPLRLFF
12,TRBV12-3/TRBV12-4,.,TRBJ1-1,.,TGTGCCAGCAGTTTCGGGAGGCAGAGAGCTTTCTTT,CASSFGRQRAFF
17,TRBV4-2,.,TRBJ2-7,TRBD2,TGTGCCAGCAGCCAAGGGGGTCAGGGACTACTCTCCTACGAGCAGTACTTC,CASSQGGQGLLSYEQYF
15,TRBV3-1/TRBV3-2,.,TRBJ1-1,TRBD1,TGTGCCAGCAGCCAGAATTACAGGGGGCTACAGCGGGCTTTCTTT,CASSQNYRGLQRAFF
15,TRBV18,.,TRBJ1-6,TRBD1,TGTGCCAGCTCACCGCGGACAGGGGCAGAATCACCCCTCCACTTT,CASSPRTGAESPLHF
15,TRBV3-1/TRBV3-2,.,TRBJ2-1,.,TGTGCCAGCAGCCAAGACTGGCAAACCTACAATGAGCAGTTCTTC,CASSQDWQTYNEQFF
13,TRBV25-1,.,TRBJ1-5,.,TGTGCCAGCAGTGAAGGGGCCTCCCAAACCCAGCATTTT,CASSEGASQTQHF
14,TRBV5-1,.,TRBJ2-7,.,TGCGCCAGCAGCACTAGGGAGAGAAGGGACGAGCAGTACTTC,CASSTRERRDEQYF
14,TRBV6-5,.,TRBJ2-1,.,TGTGCCAGCACCGACGGCGGCCCCTACAATGAGCAGTTCTTC,CASTDGGPYNEQFF
15,TRBV19,once,TRBJ2-3,.,TGTGCCAGTAGGGGACACGGCCTGGGCACAGATACGCAGTATTTT,CASRGHGLGTDTQYF
12,TRBV4-1,.,TRBJ1-5,.,TGCGCCAGCAGCCAAGATCCCGGGCCCCAGCATTTT,CASSQDPGPQHF
14,TRBV5-6,.,TRBJ2-4,.,TGTGCCAGCAGCCCCGTAGGGGCGAAAAACATTCAGTACTTC,CASSPVGAKNIQYF
15,TRBV19,.,TRBJ2-3,TRBD1,TGTGCCAGTAGTAAAGGACAGGGTGGAGTAGATACGCAGTATTTT,CASSKGQGGVDTQYF
16,TRBV13,.,TRBJ1-1,TRBD1,TGTGCCAGCAGCTTAGCGAAAGGACAGGGAGGGACTGAAGCTTTCTTT,CASSLAKGQGGTEAFF
16,TRBV2,few,TRBJ1-6,.,TGTGCCAGCCGACAGTTTGTGGAAGTTCGTGATTCACCCCTCCACTTT,CASRQFVEVRDSPLHF
17,TRBV3-1/TRBV3-2,.,TRBJ2-1,TRBD2,TGTGCCAGCAGCCAACAGACTAGCGGGCTCGGTCGTGATGAGCAGTTCTTC,CASSQQTSGLGRDEQFF
16,TRBV5-6,once,TRBJ2-1,.,TGTGCCAGCAGCTTGTTGGGCAGCAGCTCCTACAATGAGCAGTTCTTC,CASSLLGSSSYNEQFF
15,TRBV7-9,.,TRBJ1-4,TRBD1,TGTGCCAGCAGCCCCGGGACAGCAACTAATGAAAAACTGTTTTTT,CASSPGTATNEKLFF
17,TRBV5-8,.,TRBJ1-4,TRBD1,TGTGCCAGCAGCCCTGGACAGGGATTTGAAACTAATGAAAAACTGTTTTTT,CASSPGQGFETNEKLFF
13,TRBV6-5,.,TRBJ1-2,TRBD1,TGTGCCAGCAGCTGGACAGGGAACGATGGCTACACCTTC,CASSWTGNDGYTF
13,TRBV7-9,.,TRBJ1-2,.,TGTGCCAGCAGGCCGGGACTCAACTATGGCTACACCTTC,CASRPGLNYGYTF
13,TRBV5-1,.,TRBJ1-2,.,TGCGCCAGCAGCTTGGGACAGAGCTATGGCTACACCTTC,CASSLGQSYGYTF
13,TRBV7-3,.,TRBJ1-1,.,TGTGCCAGCAGCTTAACACTGTCCACTGAAGCTTTCTTT,CASSLTLSTEAFF
15,TRBV5-1,.,TRBJ2-1,TRBD2,TGCGCCAGCAGCCCTCGACTAGCGGGCGCCACTGAGCAGTTCTTC,CASSPRLAGATEQFF
13,TRBV7-6,.,TRBJ1-1,.,TGTGCCAGCAGTTACGACAGTAACACTGAAGCTTTCTTT,CASSYDSNTEAFF
20,TRBV7-8,once,TRBJ2-2,TRBD1,TGTGCCAGCAGCTTAGTCGTGTCAGGGGGTAACCTCGCGAACACCGGGGAGCTGTTTTTT,CASSLVVSGGNLANTGELFF
13,TRBV11-3,once,TRBJ1-2,.,TGTGCCAGCAGCTTAGATATCAGGAATGGCTACACCTTC,CASSLDIRNGYTF
12,TRBV9,few,TRBJ2-2,.,TGTGCCAGCAGCGTAGACGGGTGGGAGCTGTTTTTT,CASSVDGWELFF
14,TRBV7-2,.,TRBJ1-6,TRBD1,TGTGCCAGCAGCTTAGACAGGGGAAATTCACCCCTCCACTTT,CASSLDRGNSPLHF
16,TRBV25-1,.,TRBJ1-3,.,TGTGCCAGCAGTGTGGGCCTATTCTGGGCCGGAAACACCATATATTTT,CASSVGLFWAGNTIYF
14,TRBV7-8,.,TRBJ1-5,.,TGTGCCAGCAGCTTAGCCAGGGGTAATCAGCCCCAGCATTTT,CASSLARGNQPQHF
13,TRBV7-2,.,TRBJ2-7,TRBD2,TGTGCCAGCAGCTTACGGGGGGGGCCCGAGCAGTACTTC,CASSLRGGPEQYF
15,TRBV11-3,.,TRBJ2-3,.,TGTGCCAGCAGCTTAGACGGAGGGAACACAGATACGCAGTATTTT,CASSLDGGNTDTQYF
14,TRBV29-1,.,TRBJ1-1,TRBD1,TGCAGCGTTCGGGACAGGGGGATGTACACTGAAGCTTTCTTT,CSVRDRGMYTEAFF
15,TRBV4-1,once,TRBJ1-6,.,TGCGCCAGCAGCCAAGTACAGGGTGAAGATTCACCCCTCCACTTT,CASSQVQGEDSPLHF
14,TRBV18,.,TRBJ1-4,.,TGTGCCAGCTCGCCGACAGGAAGGGGGGAAAAACTGTTTTTT,CASSPTGRGEKLFF
16,TRBV15,.,TRBJ2-5,TRBD2,TGTGCCACCAGCAGAGCCCTAGCGGGGGGCCAAGAGACCCAGTACTTC,CATSRALAGGQETQYF
13,TRBV7-9,.,TRBJ2-7,TRBD1,TGTGCCAGCAGCTTCCGGACAGGGGACGAGCAGTACTTC,CASSFRTGDEQYF